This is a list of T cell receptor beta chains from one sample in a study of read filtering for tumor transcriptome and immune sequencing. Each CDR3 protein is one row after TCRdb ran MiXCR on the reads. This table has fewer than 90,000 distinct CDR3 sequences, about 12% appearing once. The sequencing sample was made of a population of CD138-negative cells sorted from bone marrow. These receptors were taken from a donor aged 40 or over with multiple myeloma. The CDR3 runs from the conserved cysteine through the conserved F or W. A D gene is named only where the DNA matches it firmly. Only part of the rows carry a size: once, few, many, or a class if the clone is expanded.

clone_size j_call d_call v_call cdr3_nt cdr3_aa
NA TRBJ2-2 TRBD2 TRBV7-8 TGTGCCAGCAGCCGAGCCGGGACTACCTACACCGGGGAGCTGTTTTTT CASSRAGTTYTGELFF
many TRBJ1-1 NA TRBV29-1 TGCAGCGTTGAACAGGAGAACACTGAAGCTTTCTTT CSVEQENTEAFF
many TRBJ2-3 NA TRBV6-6 TGTGCCAGCAGTTCCCTAGGTTCAGATACGCAGTATTTT CASSSLGSDTQYF
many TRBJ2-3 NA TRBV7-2 TGTGCCAGCAGCTTACCCCCGGGGGTCACGCAGTATTTT CASSLPPGVTQYF
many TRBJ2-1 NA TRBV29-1 TGCAGCGTTGTTAGTCTTGTCGGCAATGAGCAGTTCTTC CSVVSLVGNEQFF
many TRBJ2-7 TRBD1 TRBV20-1 TGCAGTGCCCCGAGGGCGGCCGGGACAGGGACCTACGAGCAGTACTTC CSAPRAAGTGTYEQYF
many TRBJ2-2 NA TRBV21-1 TGTGCCAGCAGCAAAGACCAAGCCCCTACTGGGACCGGGGAGCTGTTTTTT CASSKDQAPTGTGELFF
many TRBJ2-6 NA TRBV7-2 TGTGCCAGCAGCTTAGATTCAGGGAACTCTGGGGCCAACGTCCTGACTTTC CASSLDSGNSGANVLTF
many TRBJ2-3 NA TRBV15 TGTGCCTCAAGCTTCTGGGGCGGACAGACAGATACGCAGTATTTT CASSFWGGQTDTQYF
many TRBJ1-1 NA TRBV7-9 TGTGCCAGCAGCTTAGCGCTTGGCGGGTCGGGCACTGAAGCTTTCTTT CASSLALGGSGTEAFF
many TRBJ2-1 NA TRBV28 TGTGCCAGCTCGCCCGCATCAGGGAAGAGCTCCTACAATGAGCAGTTCTTC CASSPASGKSSYNEQFF
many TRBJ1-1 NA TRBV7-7 TGTGCTAGCAGTTCCGGGAAGAACACTGAAGCTTTCTTT CASSSGKNTEAFF
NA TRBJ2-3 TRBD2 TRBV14 TGTGCCAGCAGCCGAGAGTCGGGACTAGCGGGGGTAGATACGCAGTATTTT CASSRESGLAGVDTQYF
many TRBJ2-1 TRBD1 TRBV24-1 TGTGCCACCAGTGAATACAGGGGGAAGGAGCAGTTCTTC CATSEYRGKEQFF
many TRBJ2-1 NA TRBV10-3 TGTGCCATCAGTGAGTCGACTGACAATGAGCAGTTCTTC CAISESTDNEQFF
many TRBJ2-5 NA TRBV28 TGTGCCAGCAACGGACAGCCCCAAGAGACCCAGTACTTC CASNGQPQETQYF
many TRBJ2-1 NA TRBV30 TGTGCCTGGACCCCGGGGTACAATGAGCAGTTCTTC CAWTPGYNEQFF
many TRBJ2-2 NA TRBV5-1 TGCGCCAGCAGCAACCACAGGGGTCGGGAGCCCGGGGAGCTGTTTTTT CASSNHRGREPGELFF
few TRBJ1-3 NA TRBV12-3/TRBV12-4 TGTGCCAGCAGCTTTCCCACCCCGGACACCATATATTTT CASSFPTPDTIYF
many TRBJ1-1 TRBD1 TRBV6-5 TGTGCCAGCAGTTCCAGACAGGGGAGGGGGAACACTGAAGCTTTCTTT CASSSRQGRGNTEAFF